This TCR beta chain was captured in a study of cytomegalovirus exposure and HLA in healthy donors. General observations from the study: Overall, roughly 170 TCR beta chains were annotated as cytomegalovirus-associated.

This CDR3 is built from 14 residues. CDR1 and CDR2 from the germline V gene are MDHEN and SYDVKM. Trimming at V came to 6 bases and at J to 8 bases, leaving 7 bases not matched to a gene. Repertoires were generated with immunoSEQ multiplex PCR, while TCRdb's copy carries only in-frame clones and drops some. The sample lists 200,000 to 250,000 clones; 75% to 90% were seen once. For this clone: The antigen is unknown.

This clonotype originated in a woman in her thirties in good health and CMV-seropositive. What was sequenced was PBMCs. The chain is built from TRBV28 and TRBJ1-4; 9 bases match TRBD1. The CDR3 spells CASSRPGQGEKLFF. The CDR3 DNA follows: TGTGCCAGCAGCCGGCCGGGACAGGGAGAAAAACTGTTTTTT.